What follows are 6 T cell receptor beta chains derived from one specimen sequenced in a study of response to subunit inactivated influenza vaccine. Each CDR3 protein gets one entry after TCRdb re-called the RT-PCR reads with MiXCR. The table includes hundreds of thousands of distinct CDR3 sequences, about 14% detected once. The sample in question was PBMCs from blood, obtained 14 to 15 days before vaccination. The receptors shown here come from a man aged 50 to 60 who received an inactivated influenza vaccine.

This clonotype was detected a few times. The rearrangement uses TRBV11-2 and TRBJ2-7; 8 positions agree with TRBD1. Germline CDR1 reads SGHAT; CDR2 reads FQNNGV. The CDR3 has 14 residues. The J segment lost 4 bases and the V segment lost 5 bases, leaving 7 bases of the junction unmatched. The CDR3 region is CASSQDRGGYEQYF. The CDR3 coding sequence is TGTGCCAGCAGCCAAGACAGGGGTGGGTACGAGCAGTACTTC.

This clonotype was detected a few times. The chain employs TRBV7-2 and TRBJ2-4, with D perhaps matching TRBD2 (6 bases). The CDR3 sequence is 17 residues long. Trimming took 1 base from V and 3 from J, leaving 16 bases between them. The V gene's germline CDR1 is SGHTA and CDR2 FQGNSA. CDR3 amino acids: CASSLGMFSGNKNIQYF. The CDR3 DNA is TGTGCCAGCAGCTTAGGGATGTTTAGCGGCAACAAAAACATTCAGTACTTC.

This chain connects TRBV7-6 to TRBJ2-2; D is possibly TRBD2 (5 bases). The CDR3 sequence is 10 residues long. Trimming pared 11 bases from V and 7 bases from J, leaving 8 bases between. Germline CDR1 is SGHVS and CDR2 is FNYEAQ. CDR3 coding DNA: TGTGCCTTTGGAGGCGGGGAGCTGTTTTTT. This codes for CAFGGGELFF. Together with reference TRBV7-6 and TRBJ2-2, the CDR3 gives the full variable domain: GAGVSQSPRYKVTKRGQDVALRCDPISGHVSLYWYRQALGQGPEFLTYFNYEAQQDKSGLPNDRFSAERPEGSISTLTIQRTEQRDSAMYRCAFGGGELFFGEGSRLTVL.

This clonotype appeared a few times. The chain uses TRBV29-1 and TRBJ2-3; D gene unclear. The germline V and J ends were trimmed by 2 bases and 1 base, with 7 bases remaining between them. The germline gives CDR1 SQVTM, CDR2 ANQGSEA. The length of the CDR3 is 13 residues. CDR3 loop: CSVESVGTDTQYF. In DNA, the CDR3 is TGCAGCGTTGAAAGCGTCGGCACAGATACGCAGTATTTT.

This clonotype has only a few counts. The chain is built from TRBV6-1 and TRBJ2-2, with 7 bases matching TRBD2. V shed 7 bases and J 1 base; nucleotides not matched to a gene: 6. Germline CDR1 is MNHNS and CDR2 is SASEGT. The CDR3 has 15 amino acids. The chain's CDR3 is CASTLAGMNTGELFF. CDR3 DNA sequence: TGTGCCAGCACCTTAGCGGGCATGAACACCGGGGAGCTGTTTTTT.

The rearrangement links TRBV12-3 or TRBV12-4 to TRBJ2-5; TRBD1 agrees at 8 bases. The V gene end was trimmed by 1 base and the J gene end by 3 bases; junction bases not matched to a gene: 4. There are 15 residues in the CDR3. CDR3: CASSLGVTGEETQYF. CDR3 in DNA: TGTGCCAGCAGTTTAGGGGTGACAGGGGAAGAGACCCAGTACTTC.